The 11 T cell receptor beta chains in this list originate from one sample, sequenced in a study of naive and memory T cell subsets. The beta constant-region primer was an equimolar mix of two oligonucleotides covering TRBC1 and TRBC2. Each CDR3 protein gets one entry after TCRdb re-called the UMI-ligation and nested PCR reads with MiXCR. The table has over 25,000 distinct CDR3 sequences, approximately 12% seen once. Input material: effector memory CD4+ T cells from blood. The subset here: effector memory, CD45RA- CD27-. The source of these receptors is a human donor in good health.

This clonotype was seen more than once but under ten times. The chain recombines TRBV28 with TRBJ1-1; 10 bases agree with TRBD1. Unmatched junction bases numbered 8, after V lost 3 bases and J lost 4 bases. Per germline, CDR1 MDHEN and CDR2 SYDVKM. The CDR3 is made up of 16 amino acids. The CDR3 nucleotides are TGTGCCAGCAGTTTGGGACAGGGGTATTTCTTCACTGAAGCTTTCTTT. Protein: CASSLGQGYFFTEAFF.

This clonotype has just a few counts. The rearrangement links TRBV4-1 to TRBJ2-1, with 7 nucleotides matching TRBD1. From germline, CDR1 is MGHRA and CDR2 YSYEKL. Trimming removed 4 bases from V and 7 bases from J; junction bases left unmatched: 13. The CDR3 runs to 16 residues. The CDR3 loop reads CASSRSGTAKGNEQFF. CDR3 nucleotide sequence: TGCGCCAGCAGCCGCTCCGGGACAGCAAAAGGGAATGAGCAGTTCTTC.

This clonotype was counted between two and nine times. This chain joins TRBV4-2 and TRBJ2-5, with TRBD2 matching 8 bases. The CDR3 covers 16 residues. V shed 1 base, J shed 0 bases, and the junction held 4 bases outside the gene matches. Germline V gene data show CDR1 as LGHNA and CDR2 as YNFKEQ. CDR3 loop: CASSQVGGGYQETQYF. The DNA of the CDR3 is TGTGCCAGCAGCCAAGTCGGGGGGGGGTACCAAGAGACCCAGTACTTC.

This clonotype was recorded at least ten times. The chain has TRBV12-3 or TRBV12-4 and TRBJ1-1; 12 bases map to TRBD1. The ends lost 6 bases at V and 4 bases at J; junction bases unmatched: 6. This CDR3 has 15 residues. CDR3 region: CASSQGTGGSTEAFF. The CDR3 coding sequence is TGTGCCAGCAGCCAAGGGACAGGGGGCAGCACTGAAGCTTTCTTT.

In this sample, this clonotype turned up a few times. This rearrangement joins TRBV5-1 to TRBJ2-3; D possibly corresponds to TRBD2 (6 bases). The CDR3 spans 15 residues. The V gene lost 4 bases and the J gene lost 4 bases, with 16 bases spanning the gap. CDR1 is SGHRS and CDR2 is YFSETQ in the germline V gene. CDR3 protein: CASSRDSSSADTQYF. The CDR3 DNA follows: TGCGCCAGCAGCCGGGACTCCTCAAGCGCAGATACGCAGTATTTT.

The rearrangement links TRBV7-2 to TRBJ1-1, with D hard to call. The germline V gene encodes CDR1 SGHTA and CDR2 FQGNSA. There are 15 residues in the CDR3. V was pared by 5 bases and J by 4 bases, with 17 bases between. CDR3 nucleotides: TGTGCCAGCAGCCCTGGGTCCCGGCGGGGCACTGAAGCTTTCTTT. Its protein is CASSPGSRRGTEAFF.

This clonotype was counted a few times. The V and J genes are TRBV4-1 and TRBJ2-2; D gene ambiguous. V gave up 3 bases and J gave up 5 bases, with 7 bases separating them. Germline V gene data show CDR1 as MGHRA and CDR2 as YSYEKL. The CDR3 is 13 amino acids. The DNA for the CDR3 is TGCGCCAGCAGCCAGGAAAGGACCGGGGAGCTGTTTTTT. Its translation: CASSQERTGELFF.

In its sample, this clonotype was seen a few times. V gene TRBV5-6 combines with J gene TRBJ1-2, with D possibly matching TRBD1 (5 bases). With 0 bases removed from V and 5 bases from J, the gap between germline ends came to 17 bases. The CDR3 is made up of 16 amino acids. CDR1 and CDR2 from the germline V gene are SGHDT and YYEEEE. CDR3 sequence: CASSLEGRPTSYGYTF. Written as DNA, the CDR3 is TGTGCCAGCAGCTTGGAGGGGCGACCTACTTCTTATGGCTACACCTTC.

The chain has TRBV27 and TRBJ2-1; TRBD2 matches 13 bases. CDR3 length: 14 residues. Trimming removed 6 bases from V and 9 bases from J; junction bases left unmatched: 5. CDR1 and CDR2 (germline): MNHEY, SMNVEV (reference sequence). For the CDR3, the DNA is TGTGCCAGCAGGAGACTAGCGGGGGGTGGTGAGCAGTTCTTC. It translates to CASRRLAGGGEQFF.

This clonotype was counted many times. This chain uses TRBV15 with TRBJ2-3; D is perhaps TRBD1 (6 bases). CDR3 length: 16 amino acids. Trimming cost V 4 bases and J 2 bases, with 16 bases left between them. The germline CDR1 and CDR2 sequences are LNHNV and YYDKDF (reference sequence). The DNA of the CDR3 is TGTGCCACCAGCAAGATACAGGGTAGTTCCACAGATACGCAGTATTTT. It translates to CATSKIQGSSTDTQYF.

This clonotype was seen at least ten times. This chain joins TRBV3-2 and TRBJ2-7; the D call in the table, TRBD1, was not verified against the DNA. TRBV3-2 is a listed pseudogene. This CDR3 contains 19 residues. CDR3 coding DNA: TGTGCCAGCAGCCAAGATCCGGACAGGGGGATTCCAGGAGCCTACGAGCAGTACTTC. This gives the protein CASSQDPDRGIPGAYEQYF.